What follows describes a single TCR beta chain. Its antigen remains unidentified. Germline is not matched at one junction end, which may reflect a read error. Assay used: immunoSEQ multiplex PCR; TCRdb lists only in-frame clones, some missing. The sample records roughly 140,000 clones, more than 75% being singletons. The source of the sample is a study of T cell responses to AZD1222 COVID-19 vaccine. General study points: Baseline serostatus was positive in only a handful of AZD1222 recipients.

This CDR3 has 13 amino acids. CDR1 is SSHAT and CDR2 is FNYEAQ in the germline V gene (reference sequence). Sequencing used peripheral blood, obtained 28 days after the second AZD1222 dose. The gene calls are TRBV7-7 and TRBJ2-2; TRBD2 aligns across 7 bases. The source of this sequence is an adult who received the AZD1222 COVID-19 vaccine. CDR3 protein: CASIAGEGGELFF. The DNA for the CDR3 is TGTGCTAGCATTGCGGGAGAAGGCGGGGAGCTGTTTTTT.